The 26 T cell receptor beta chains in this list originate from one sample, sequenced in a study of shared clonotypes between healthy human individuals. The method was immunoSEQ multiplex PCR; TCRdb's version includes in-frame clones alone and lacks a portion of them. The sample includes 650,000 to 800,000 clones, 92% seen only once; the top ten take about 24%. Terminally differentiated effector memory CD45RA+ cells were excluded by CCR7 positive selection of CD45RO-negative cells. Sequencing was done on a sample of naive CD8+ T cells sorted from blood. The receptors shown here come from a man aged 25-40 years in good health.

V gene TRBV28 combines with J gene TRBJ1-1, with D possibly matching TRBD1 (5 bases). CDR3 size: 13 residues. Germline CDR1 is MDHEN and CDR2 is SYDVKM. Trimming cost V 7 bases and J 11 bases, with 20 bases left between them. The CDR3 protein is CASTPGGLAIAFF. CDR3 in DNA: TGTGCCAGCACCCCCGGGGGATTGGCGATCGCTTTCTTT.

The J gene is TRBJ1-5, the V gene TRBV7-9; TRBD1 aligns across 9 bases. Unmatched junction bases numbered 12, after V lost 4 bases and J lost 2 bases. Germline V gene lookup returns CDR1 SEHNR and CDR2 FQNEAQ (reference sequence). The CDR3 runs to 18 residues. As DNA, the CDR3 is TGTGCCAGCAGCTCCGGGACAGGGTTAGGGAAGGGCAATCAGCCCCAGCATTTT. Translated: CASSSGTGLGKGNQPQHF.

In this sample, this clone turned up once. The V gene is TRBV9, the J gene TRBJ1-1; no definite D call. Germline CDR1 SGDLS, CDR2 YYNGEE. Trimming removed 0 bases from V and 1 base from J, with 7 bases in between. The CDR3 loop spans 14 amino acids. CDR3 nucleotide sequence: TGTGCCAGCAGCGTAGGTCCAGGGAACACTGAAGCTTTCTTT. The encoded protein is CASSVGPGNTEAFF. The whole variable domain, remainder taken from reference TRBV9 and TRBJ1-1, is DSGVTQTPKHLITATGQRVTLRCSPRSGDLSVYWYQQSLDQGLQFLIQYYNGEERAKGNILERFSAQQFPDLHSELNLSSLELGDSALYFCASSVGPGNTEAFFGQGTRLTVV.

This chain joins TRBV4-1 and TRBJ2-1, with no clear D. The germline V and J ends were trimmed by 6 bases and 3 bases, with 21 bases remaining between them. Germline V gene data show CDR1 as MGHRA and CDR2 as YSYEKL. The CDR3 has 17 amino acids. The CDR3 DNA reads TGCGCCAGCAGTCAGACCGGACCTCCTGGGGACTACAATGAGCAGTTCTTC. Its translation: CASSQTGPPGDYNEQFF.

V usage is TRBV7-2 and J usage is TRBJ1-5; D is unresolved. The V gene lost 5 bases and the J gene lost 2 bases, with 10 bases spanning the gap. Germline loops: CDR1 SGHTA, CDR2 FQGNSA. The CDR3 loop spans 14 amino acids. CDR3 sequence reads: CASSEIWGNQPQHF. The CDR3 DNA reads as TGTGCCAGCAGCGAAATTTGGGGCAATCAGCCCCAGCATTTT.

V usage is TRBV6-5 and J usage is TRBJ1-3, with 10 bases identical to TRBD1. Trimming removed 9 bases from V and 6 bases from J; junction bases left unmatched: 11. Germline V gene data show CDR1 as MNHEY and CDR2 as SVGAGI. This CDR3 region has 15 residues. Here the CDR3 DNA reads TGTGCCAGTACAGTCGGGACAGGGGTTACAAACACCATATATTTT. Protein product: CASTVGTGVTNTIYF.

The chain has TRBV6-6 and TRBJ2-1; no clear D. Germline V gene data show CDR1 as MNHNY and CDR2 as SVGAGI (reference sequence). V dropped 7 bases and J dropped 6 bases, with 10 bases sitting between them. The CDR3 loop spans 12 amino acids. The chain's CDR3 is CASIGPPNEQFF. DNA of the CDR3: TGTGCCAGCATCGGACCACCCAATGAGCAGTTCTTC.

The chain is built from TRBV18 and TRBJ2-5; weak D call: TRBD2 (6 bases). The CDR3 spans 14 residues. Germline CDR1 is KGHSH and CDR2 is LQKENI. V was trimmed by 3 bases and J by 4 bases, leaving 12 bases between them. The CDR3 protein is CASSPGLGGETQYF. CDR3 in DNA: TGTGCCAGCTCACCGGGCCTGGGGGGAGAGACCCAGTACTTC.

CDR3 DNA sequence: TGTGCCAGCAGCGTAGGGGAACAAACTAGCGGGAGGACAGGGGGGGAGCTGTTTTTT. Translated: CASSVGEQTSGRTGGELFF. This chain links TRBV9 with TRBJ2-2; 12 bases line up with TRBD2. This CDR3 comprises 19 residues. With V trimmed by 0 bases and J by 8 bases, 14 bases remained unmatched. Germline V gene data show CDR1 as SGDLS and CDR2 as YYNGEE. Complete variable domain (other parts from reference TRBV9 and TRBJ2-2): DSGVTQTPKHLITATGQRVTLRCSPRSGDLSVYWYQQSLDQGLQFLIQYYNGEERAKGNILERFSAQQFPDLHSELNLSSLELGDSALYFCASSVGEQTSGRTGGELFFGEGSRLTVL.

This chain links TRBV28 with TRBJ2-2; no reliable D call. The CDR3 sequence is 14 residues long. Trimming cost V 7 bases and J 6 bases, with 15 bases left between them. Germline V gene data show CDR1 as MDHEN and CDR2 as SYDVKM. This CDR3 is CASIPAGLAGELFF. The CDR3 DNA reads TGTGCCAGCATCCCGGCAGGTCTCGCCGGGGAGCTGTTTTTT.

The chain uses TRBV28 and TRBJ2-7; 10 bases match TRBD1. V lost 6 bases and J lost 4; bases outside the gene matches: 15. This CDR3 spans 17 amino acids. Germline V gene sequence: CDR1 MDHEN, CDR2 SYDVKM. The CDR3 is CASSPGFTTGGLYEQYF. The CDR3 bases are TGTGCCAGCAGCCCCGGATTTACGACAGGGGGCTTATACGAGCAGTACTTC.

The chain is built from TRBV7-9 and TRBJ2-1, with 8 bases that match TRBD2. Losses at the gene ends were 0 bases for V and 10 bases for J; bases not matched to a gene: 8. The CDR3 totals 15 residues. CDR1 is SEHNR, CDR2 FQNEAQ, per germline (reference sequence). This CDR3 reads CASSLASGRVGEQFF. The DNA of the CDR3 is TGTGCCAGCAGCTTAGCGAGCGGGAGAGTAGGGGAGCAGTTCTTC.

This clone was detected only a few times. This chain links TRBV28 with TRBJ2-3; D is perhaps TRBD2 (7 bases). There are 16 residues in the CDR3. From germline, CDR1 is MDHEN and CDR2 SYDVKM. The germline V and J ends were trimmed by 8 bases and 1 base, with 19 bases remaining between them. The CDR3 is CASLRGGGSRTDTQYF. CDR3 DNA: TGTGCCAGCCTGAGGGGGGGAGGTTCCCGCACAGATACGCAGTATTTT.

The chain joins TRBV30 to TRBJ2-7, with D hard to call. Germline loops: CDR1 GTSNPN, CDR2 SVGIG (reference sequence). CDR3 size: 16 residues. Trimming pared 3 bases from V and 4 bases from J, leaving 22 bases between. Here the CDR3 reads CAWSNPFGPSSYEQYF. Here the CDR3 DNA reads TGTGCCTGGAGCAACCCTTTCGGGCCCTCCTCTTACGAGCAGTACTTC. The entire variable domain, with the rest obtained from reference TRBV30 and TRBJ2-7, is as follows: SQTIHQWPATLVQPVGSPLSLECTVEGTSNPNLYWYRQAAGRGLQLLFYSVGIGQISSEVPQNLSASRPQDRQFILSSKKLLLSDSGFYLCAWSNPFGPSSYEQYFGPGTRLTVT.

Details on this clone: Other DNA sequences of this sample code for an identical CDR3. This chain connects TRBV27 to TRBJ1-1, with 8 bases aligning to TRBD1. Germline CDR1 reads MNHEY; CDR2 reads SMNVEV (reference sequence). The CDR3 runs 15 residues. V gave up 3 bases and J gave up 1 base; unmatched junction bases: 4. Written as DNA, the CDR3 is TGTGCCAGCAGTTTGGCCACAGGGGGGAACACTGAAGCTTTCTTT. This encodes CASSLATGGNTEAFF.

This clone was detected once. The V and J genes are TRBV11-2 and TRBJ2-1; 8 nucleotides agree with TRBD2. CDR1 and CDR2 (germline): SGHAT, FQNNGV. The CDR3 is 16 residues long. J was trimmed by 4 bases and V by 4 bases; bases with no gene match: 9. The CDR3 bases are TGTGCCAGCAGCTCCACAGGGACTAGTTGGTACAATGAGCAGTTCTTC. Translated: CASSSTGTSWYNEQFF.

V gene TRBV11-2 combines with J gene TRBJ2-1, with 7 positions matching TRBD2. Unmatched junction bases numbered 11, after V lost 4 bases and J lost 5 bases. This CDR3 comprises 16 residues. From germline, CDR1 is SGHAT and CDR2 FQNNGV. The CDR3 sequence: CASSSVAGVGNNEQFF. CDR3 DNA: TGTGCCAGCAGCTCAGTGGCGGGAGTCGGAAACAATGAGCAGTTCTTC.

The chain has TRBV7-9 and TRBJ2-7, with a weak D call TRBD2 (6 bases). Germline lookup yields CDR1 SEHNR and CDR2 FQNEAQ (reference sequence). Deletions cut 7 bases from V and 6 bases from J, with 25 bases between. The length of the CDR3 is 16 residues. The CDR3 region is CASTHSLGGATIEQYF. Written as DNA, the CDR3 is TGTGCCAGCACCCACAGCCTCGGAGGGGCCACTATCGAGCAGTACTTC.

V usage is TRBV19 and J usage is TRBJ2-3; TRBD2 might be the D (6 bases). The V and J ends lost 2 bases and 0 bases respectively, with 6 bases between them. The V gene's germline CDR1 is LNHDA and CDR2 SQIVND (reference sequence). The CDR3 consists of 14 residues. Here the CDR3 DNA reads TGTGCCAGTAGTATAACTAGCAGCACAGATACGCAGTATTTT. It specifies CASSITSSTDTQYF.

The V and J genes are TRBV6-5 and TRBJ2-5, with 7 positions matching TRBD2. The junction had 8 bases not matched to a gene; V was cut back by 2 bases and J by 2 bases. The CDR3 is made up of 16 amino acids. Germline CDR1 MNHEY, CDR2 SVGAGI. The CDR3 here is CASSYMGGLQQETQYF. The CDR3, as DNA: TGTGCCAGCAGTTACATGGGGGGGTTGCAACAAGAGACCCAGTACTTC.

The chain has TRBV9 and TRBJ2-1; TRBD2 agrees at 7 bases. The CDR3 has 15 residues. Germline-derived CDR1 and CDR2 are SGDLS and YYNGEE. V lost 0 bases and J lost 4; bases outside the gene matches: 4. CDR3 in DNA: TGTGCCAGCAGCGTAGCACTAGCGTCGTACAATGAGCAGTTCTTC. Protein: CASSVALASYNEQFF. The whole variable domain, filled in from reference TRBV9 and TRBJ2-1, reads DSGVTQTPKHLITATGQRVTLRCSPRSGDLSVYWYQQSLDQGLQFLIQYYNGEERAKGNILERFSAQQFPDLHSELNLSSLELGDSALYFCASSVALASYNEQFFGPGTRLTVL.

The V and J genes are TRBV4-3 and TRBJ2-3, with 10 bases lining up with TRBD1. Germline trimming cut 4 bases from V and 4 bases from J; bases unmatched to any gene: 11. This CDR3 is built from 17 residues. Per germline, CDR1 LGHNA and CDR2 YSLEER. The CDR3 DNA follows: TGCGCCAGCAGCCCCTCAGACCCGGACAGGGGGGCAGATACGCAGTATTTT. The encoded protein is CASSPSDPDRGADTQYF.

For the CDR3, the DNA is TGCGCCAGCAGCCAAGAGACCGGGACTAGCGGGATATCCTACAATGAGCAGTTCTTC. Its translation: CASSQETGTSGISYNEQFF. V gene TRBV4-1 combines with J gene TRBJ2-1, with 13 bases matching TRBD2. The CDR3 spans 19 residues. The J segment lost 1 base and the V segment lost 0 bases, leaving 6 bases of the junction unmatched. Germline assignment: CDR1 MGHRA and CDR2 YSYEKL.

The chain combines TRBV4-1 with TRBJ2-7, with 12 bases that match TRBD2. The V gene's germline CDR1 is MGHRA and CDR2 YSYEKL. The V and J ends lost 4 bases and 7 bases, in that order; junction bases with no gene match: 5. The CDR3 extends over 14 amino acids. DNA of the CDR3: TGCGCCAGCAGCCCGACTAGCGGGAGTCGAGAGCAGTACTTC. Translating gives CASSPTSGSREQYF.

The chain carries TRBV25-1 and TRBJ1-3, with D possibly matching TRBD1 (5 bases). The germline CDR1 and CDR2 sequences are MGHDK and SYGVNS. The CDR3 totals 16 residues. The germline V and J ends were trimmed by 6 bases and 0 bases, with 15 bases remaining between them. The CDR3 nucleotides read TGTGCCAGCAGCGAGGGGACGGGCAGCTCTGGAAACACCATATATTTT. Protein sequence: CASSEGTGSSGNTIYF.

V is TRBV29-1 and J is TRBJ1-2; the D is unclear. Germline V CDR1 and CDR2: SQVTM, ANQGSEA. Trimming stripped 5 bases from V and 7 bases from J, with 23 bases between. The CDR3 contains 15 residues. The CDR3 coding sequence is TGCAGCGTTAGGGTTCCGGACCCGCCCGGAGGTGGCTACACCTTC. Residues: CSVRVPDPPGGGYTF.